The rows below give T cell receptor beta chains drawn from one sample of a study of somatic mutations in cytotoxic T cells in rheumatoid arthritis. TCRdb's copy holds only in-frame clones and misses some; the assay was immunoSEQ multiplex PCR. The table includes 35,000 to 45,000 clones, more than 80% detected once. Input material: CD8+ T cells sorted from blood. The receptor set was obtained from a man aged 40-55 years in good health. Each CDR3 is given with its conserved first and last residue. Each record gives: V gene, J gene, D gene, clone size, CDR3 protein, CDR3 DNA. A D gene is named only where the DNA matches it firmly. Clone size is shown for a subset of rows, as once, few, many or a class of expanded clone.

v_call: TRBV27; j_call: TRBJ2-1; d_call: TRBD2; clone_size: .; cdr3_aa: CASSLGLAANEQFF; cdr3_nt: TGTGCCAGCAGTCTCGGACTAGCGGCTAATGAGCAGTTCTTC
v_call: TRBV10-3; j_call: TRBJ2-1; d_call: .; clone_size: .; cdr3_aa: CAISRLTSYNEQFF; cdr3_nt: TGTGCCATCAGTCGGCTAACTTCCTACAATGAGCAGTTCTTC
v_call: TRBV10-1; j_call: TRBJ2-5; d_call: TRBD2; clone_size: .; cdr3_aa: CASSEAASGRQETQYF; cdr3_nt: TGCGCCAGCAGTGAGGCGGCTAGCGGGAGGCAAGAGACCCAGTACTTC
v_call: TRBV30; j_call: TRBJ2-3; d_call: TRBD2; clone_size: .; cdr3_aa: CAWSGLASTDTQYF; cdr3_nt: TGTGCCTGGAGTGGACTAGCGAGCACAGATACGCAGTATTTT
v_call: TRBV15; j_call: TRBJ2-3; d_call: TRBD1; clone_size: .; cdr3_aa: CATSRGTGRADTQYF; cdr3_nt: TGTGCCACCAGCAGGGGGACAGGGAGGGCAGATACGCAGTATTTT
v_call: TRBV11-2; j_call: TRBJ2-7; d_call: .; clone_size: .; cdr3_aa: CASSLDQGTSYEQYF; cdr3_nt: TGTGCCAGCAGCTTAGATCAGGGAACCTCCTACGAGCAGTACTTC
v_call: TRBV27; j_call: TRBJ1-1; d_call: .; clone_size: .; cdr3_aa: CASSFTEGTEAFF; cdr3_nt: TGTGCCAGCAGTTTCACCGAAGGGACTGAAGCTTTCTTT
v_call: TRBV28; j_call: TRBJ2-7; d_call: TRBD1; clone_size: .; cdr3_aa: CASGTGGLSSYEQYF; cdr3_nt: TGTGCCAGCGGGACAGGGGGACTCAGCTCCTACGAGCAGTACTTC
v_call: TRBV9; j_call: TRBJ2-2; d_call: .; clone_size: few; cdr3_aa: CASSVVGGPAGGRNGELFF; cdr3_nt: TGTGCCAGCAGCGTAGTTGGGGGGCCGGCAGGGGGGCGAAACGGGGAGCTGTTTTTT
v_call: TRBV4-1; j_call: TRBJ2-7; d_call: .; clone_size: .; cdr3_aa: CASSQDLGGGPYEQYF; cdr3_nt: TGCGCCAGCAGCCAAGATTTGGGAGGGGGCCCCTACGAGCAGTACTTC
v_call: TRBV7-2; j_call: TRBJ2-3; d_call: .; clone_size: .; cdr3_aa: CASSSSEEYGRWTDTQYF; cdr3_nt: TGTGCCAGCAGCTCTTCCGAGGAATACGGGAGATGGACAGATACGCAGTATTTT
v_call: TRBV14; j_call: TRBJ2-3; d_call: .; clone_size: .; cdr3_aa: CASSSSGLGTDTQYF; cdr3_nt: TGTGCCAGCAGCTCCAGCGGTCTGGGCACAGATACGCAGTATTTT
v_call: TRBV18; j_call: TRBJ2-7; d_call: .; clone_size: .; cdr3_aa: CASSSRDTYEQYF; cdr3_nt: TGTGCCAGCTCAAGTCGGGATACCTACGAGCAGTACTTC
v_call: TRBV5-1; j_call: TRBJ2-7; d_call: .; clone_size: .; cdr3_aa: CASSHNTGEQYF; cdr3_nt: TGCGCCAGCAGCCATAATACAGGCGAGCAGTACTTC
v_call: TRBV4-1; j_call: TRBJ2-3; d_call: TRBD1; clone_size: .; cdr3_aa: CASSQAGQGGTDTQYF; cdr3_nt: TGCGCCAGCAGCCAAGCGGGGCAGGGGGGCACAGATACGCAGTATTTT
v_call: TRBV7-9; j_call: TRBJ2-5; d_call: TRBD2; clone_size: once; cdr3_aa: CASSPPTLLLAETPETQYF; cdr3_nt: TGTGCCAGCAGCCCCCCCACTCTACTACTAGCGGAGACACCAGAGACCCAGTACTTC
v_call: TRBV28; j_call: TRBJ1-1; d_call: .; clone_size: once; cdr3_aa: CASQFTVGPPKAFF; cdr3_nt: TGTGCCAGCCAGTTTACTGTCGGACCGCCGAAAGCTTTCTTT
v_call: TRBV25-1; j_call: TRBJ1-5; d_call: .; clone_size: .; cdr3_aa: CASSDGAGGDQPQHF; cdr3_nt: TGTGCCAGCAGTGACGGGGCCGGAGGGGATCAGCCCCAGCATTTT
v_call: TRBV7-9; j_call: TRBJ1-1; d_call: TRBD1; clone_size: few; cdr3_aa: CASSLGGTAAFF; cdr3_nt: TGTGCCAGCAGCTTAGGCGGGACAGCCGCTTTCTTT
v_call: TRBV7-9; j_call: TRBJ1-2; d_call: TRBD1; clone_size: .; cdr3_aa: CASSSSTAKGARVGYTF; cdr3_nt: TGTGCCAGCAGCTCCTCAACCGCGAAGGGGGCGCGGGTTGGCTACACCTTC
v_call: TRBV7-6; j_call: TRBJ2-3; d_call: .; clone_size: .; cdr3_aa: CASSFSWGSTDTQYF; cdr3_nt: TGTGCCAGCAGCTTCTCGTGGGGGAGCACAGATACGCAGTATTTT
v_call: TRBV7-2; j_call: TRBJ1-1; d_call: TRBD1; clone_size: .; cdr3_aa: CASSLTGTGYVNTEAFF; cdr3_nt: TGTGCCAGCAGCTTAACCGGGACAGGGTATGTGAACACTGAAGCTTTCTTT
v_call: TRBV27; j_call: TRBJ2-7; d_call: TRBD2; clone_size: .; cdr3_aa: CASSYQTSGIYEQYF; cdr3_nt: TGTGCCAGCAGTTACCAGACTAGCGGGATCTACGAGCAGTACTTC
v_call: TRBV27; j_call: TRBJ1-4; d_call: .; clone_size: .; cdr3_aa: CASSLGEGSARGEKLFF; cdr3_nt: TGTGCCAGCAGTTTAGGAGAGGGGAGCGCCAGGGGTGAAAAACTGTTTTTT
v_call: TRBV19; j_call: TRBJ2-7; d_call: TRBD1; clone_size: few; cdr3_aa: CASSSTGGSYEQYF; cdr3_nt: TGTGCCAGTAGCTCGACAGGGGGCAGCTACGAGCAGTACTTC
v_call: TRBV11-2; j_call: TRBJ2-3; d_call: .; clone_size: .; cdr3_aa: CASSLLRGDTQYF; cdr3_nt: TGTGCCAGCAGCTTACTCCGAGGAGATACGCAGTATTTT
v_call: TRBV10-3; j_call: TRBJ1-5; d_call: .; clone_size: .; cdr3_aa: CAISAGFGQPQHF; cdr3_nt: TGTGCCATCAGTGCGGGGTTCGGTCAGCCCCAGCATTTT
v_call: TRBV6-5; j_call: TRBJ2-3; d_call: .; clone_size: .; cdr3_aa: CASSYSSVESTDTQYF; cdr3_nt: TGTGCCAGCAGTTACTCGTCCGTGGAAAGCACAGATACGCAGTATTTT
v_call: TRBV2; j_call: TRBJ2-6; d_call: .; clone_size: .; cdr3_aa: CASSEALGPLSGANVLTF; cdr3_nt: TGTGCCAGCAGTGAAGCGCTAGGACCGCTCTCTGGGGCCAACGTCCTGACTTTC
v_call: TRBV25-1; j_call: TRBJ2-3; d_call: .; clone_size: .; cdr3_aa: CASSEGRGTDTQYF; cdr3_nt: TGTGCCAGCAGTGAGGGCAGGGGAACAGATACGCAGTATTTT
v_call: TRBV15; j_call: TRBJ1-4; d_call: .; clone_size: .; cdr3_aa: CATSRVGDRATNEKLFF; cdr3_nt: TGTGCCACCAGCAGAGTGGGGGATCGTGCAACTAATGAAAAACTGTTTTTT
v_call: TRBV21-1; j_call: TRBJ2-4; d_call: .; clone_size: few; cdr3_aa: CASSKGTAKNIQYF; cdr3_nt: TGTGCCAGCAGCAAAGGGACAGCCAAAAACATTCAGTACTTC
v_call: TRBV28; j_call: TRBJ1-5; d_call: TRBD1; clone_size: once; cdr3_aa: CASSDRQGGQPQHF; cdr3_nt: TGTGCCAGCAGTGATCGACAGGGTGGGCAGCCCCAGCATTTT
v_call: TRBV7-9; j_call: TRBJ2-4; d_call: .; clone_size: .; cdr3_aa: CASSSTRGIQYF; cdr3_nt: TGTGCCAGCAGCTCCACGAGAGGCATTCAGTACTTC
v_call: TRBV5-6; j_call: TRBJ2-5; d_call: .; clone_size: .; cdr3_aa: CASSPLAGFEKETQYF; cdr3_nt: TGTGCCAGCAGCCCCTTGGCCGGTTTCGAAAAAGAGACCCAGTACTTC
v_call: TRBV4-1; j_call: TRBJ2-1; d_call: .; clone_size: .; cdr3_aa: CASSQDFFSYNEQFF; cdr3_nt: TGCGCCAGCAGCCAAGACTTCTTTTCGTACAATGAGCAGTTCTTC
v_call: TRBV4-1; j_call: TRBJ2-7; d_call: TRBD1; clone_size: few; cdr3_aa: CASASDRGSEQYF; cdr3_nt: TGCGCCAGCGCAAGTGACAGGGGGAGCGAGCAGTACTTC
v_call: TRBV7-9; j_call: TRBJ1-2; d_call: .; clone_size: .; cdr3_aa: CASSATGAAYGYTF; cdr3_nt: TGTGCCAGCAGCGCTACAGGAGCCGCCTATGGCTACACCTTC
v_call: TRBV29-1; j_call: TRBJ2-1; d_call: .; clone_size: .; cdr3_aa: CSVEEATGSSYNEQFF; cdr3_nt: TGCAGCGTTGAAGAAGCAACGGGCAGCTCCTACAATGAGCAGTTCTTC
v_call: TRBV13; j_call: TRBJ1-2; d_call: TRBD1; clone_size: .; cdr3_aa: CASSSRGFYGYTF; cdr3_nt: TGTGCCAGCAGCTCCAGGGGGTTTTATGGCTACACCTTC
v_call: TRBV27; j_call: TRBJ2-1; d_call: .; clone_size: .; cdr3_aa: CASSNSYNEQFF; cdr3_nt: TGTGCCAGCAGCAACTCCTACAATGAGCAGTTCTTC
v_call: TRBV6-6; j_call: TRBJ2-3; d_call: TRBD2; clone_size: .; cdr3_aa: CASNGTSVHSTDTQYF; cdr3_nt: TGTGCCAGCAATGGGACTAGCGTGCATAGCACAGATACGCAGTATTTT
v_call: TRBV27; j_call: TRBJ2-3; d_call: .; clone_size: .; cdr3_aa: CASSLSGGTDTQYF; cdr3_nt: TGTGCCAGCAGTTTATCGGGGGGTACAGATACGCAGTATTTT
v_call: TRBV7-9; j_call: TRBJ2-7; d_call: TRBD1; clone_size: .; cdr3_aa: CASSAGLGTGIYEQYF; cdr3_nt: TGTGCCAGCAGCGCGGGGTTGGGGACAGGGATTTACGAGCAGTACTTC
v_call: TRBV9; j_call: TRBJ2-1; d_call: TRBD2; clone_size: .; cdr3_aa: CASSVRGRGNEQFF; cdr3_nt: TGTGCCAGCAGCGTACGGGGGAGGGGCAATGAGCAGTTCTTC
v_call: TRBV13; j_call: TRBJ2-5; d_call: TRBD2; clone_size: .; cdr3_aa: CASSSWTSPYQETQYF; cdr3_nt: TGTGCCAGCAGCTCCTGGACTAGCCCGTACCAAGAGACCCAGTACTTC